A single TCR beta chain is shown here with its context. Its target is not known. The sample originates from a study of T cell responses to AZD1222 COVID-19 vaccine. The data were produced by immunoSEQ multiplex PCR, yet TCRdb's version contains in-frame clones alone and is incomplete. Among more than 150,000 clones, around 93% were seen once, and the ten largest hold roughly 8.4%. The CDR3 loop spans 13 amino acids. CDR1 is SGHTA, CDR2 FQGNSA, per germline. The V and J ends lost 5 bases and 2 bases respectively, with 10 bases between them. Study observations and caveats: Close to half of all spike-specific TCRs reportedly target regions of the variants that are unmutated.

The chain has TRBV7-2 and TRBJ2-7; D gene ambiguous. The clonotype originates from an adult in good health. Sequencing was performed on peripheral blood, taken on day 0 of AZD1222 vaccination. The DNA of the CDR3 is TGTGCCAGCAGCAAAAACTTCCCCTACGAGCAGTACTTC. Amino acids: CASSKNFPYEQYF.